This T cell receptor beta chain was profiled in a study of naive and memory T cell subsets. Findings and caveats of the study: Findings for naive and memory subsets could not be checked against ground truth. Naive repertoires, especially CD8, held a few larger clonotypes, possibly memory cells re-expressing CD45RA.

Both TRBC1 and TRBC2 were covered by a beta constant-region primer of two equimolar oligonucleotides. Nested alpha and beta constant-region primers with the SP2 primer drove four PCR rounds on ligated cDNA. In TCRdb, the UMI-ligation and nested PCR reads were re-called with MiXCR into one record per CDR3 protein. This sample has about 150,000 distinct CDR3 sequences; 22% occur once, and the top ten carry about 0.11%. This clonotype was observed a few times. Antigen: not known. The V and J ends lost 4 bases and 3 bases respectively, with 15 bases between them. This CDR3 region has 14 residues. CDR1 is SQVTM and CDR2 is ANQGSEA in the germline V gene.

The chain is built from TRBV29-1 and TRBJ2-5; D gene ambiguous. The specimen was naive CD4+ T cells from blood. This clonotype originated in a human donor in good health. CDR3 residues: CSVANMHIKETQYF. DNA of the CDR3: TGCAGCGTTGCGAATATGCACATTAAAGAGACCCAGTACTTC.